The TCR beta chain under discussion was sequenced for a study of blood T cells in healthy people across ages. Turning to this clonotype: What it binds is not known.

Study-wide results and limits: The recorded TCR beta diversity per million T cells decreased in a roughly linear manner with age.

Primers used in a second PCR of about 6 to 11 cycles were a sample-barcoded 5' primer and a J-beta primer mix. TCRdb reanalysed the 5' RACE reads using MiXCR and keeps one entry per CDR3 protein. This table holds hundreds of thousands of distinct CDR3 sequences, just under 25% found once. The CDR3 spans 15 residues. The junction had 7 bases not matched to a gene; V was cut back by 5 bases and J by 3 bases. These data were also filed under a second study, of T cells of mothers and their children.

This receptor was identified in a boy aged 5-17 years in good health. The genes are TRBV12-3 or TRBV12-4 and TRBJ2-1, with 7 bases fitting TRBD1. Sequenced: blood. Here the CDR3 reads CASSQNRGYYNEQFF. The CDR3 coding sequence is TGTGCCAGCAGTCAGAACAGGGGCTACTACAATGAGCAGTTCTTC.